Below, one TCR beta chain is given with its context. Peripheral blood was drawn, roughly 10 milliliters per donor. This record comes from a study of blood T cells in healthy people across ages. With a J-beta primer mix and a sample-barcoded 5' primer, a second PCR ran roughly 7 to 11 cycles. TCRdb processed the 5' RACE reads anew with MiXCR; each CDR3 protein has one entry. The sample contains 450,000 to 600,000 distinct CDR3 sequences, about 26% of which appear only once. The CDR3 sequence is 14 residues long. Per germline, CDR1 MNHEY and CDR2 SMNVEV (reference sequence). Trimming removed 6 bases from V and 6 bases from J, with 15 bases in between. These same data were also listed under a study on T cells of mothers and their children.

This clonotype was sampled from a boy aged 2 to 10 in good health. Specimen: blood. The genes are TRBV27 and TRBJ1-5; tentatively, D is TRBD1 (5 bases). The CDR3 spells CASRLGGAGQPQHF. The CDR3 region has the DNA TGTGCCAGCAGACTGGGAGGGGCGGGTCAGCCCCAGCATTTT.